The next 16 T cell receptor beta chains were all read from a single sample in a study of cytomegalovirus exposure and HLA in healthy donors. The PCR was carried out with 60 Vbeta primers and 13 Jbeta primers. Data came from immunoSEQ multiplex PCR; TCRdb stores just in-frame clones and leaves some out. The profile covers roughly 120,000 clones, with about four fifths appearing a single time and 5.3% taken by the ten largest. The sample was PBMCs. Every receptor here comes from a man between 25 and 39 years old in good health and CMV-seronegative.

The chain links TRBV11-1 to TRBJ2-5; D may be TRBD2 (5 bases). The CDR3 has 13 amino acids. Germline V lookup: CDR1 SGHAT, CDR2 FQDESV (reference sequence). The V gene lost 6 bases and the J gene lost 2 bases, with 10 bases spanning the gap. CDR3: CASRGGEQETQYF. The CDR3, as DNA: TGTGCCAGCAGAGGAGGAGAGCAAGAGACCCAGTACTTC.

The rearrangement uses TRBV5-1 and TRBJ1-5; D gene unclear. The CDR3 is 13 amino acids. Trimming took off 4 bases at V and 5 bases at J, with 10 bases between the two ends. The germline V gene encodes CDR1 SGHRS and CDR2 YFSETQ. CDR3 sequence (DNA): TGCGCCAGCAGCGATTCCGTAGATCAGCCCCAGCATTTT. This encodes CASSDSVDQPQHF.

The rearrangement uses TRBV6-6 and TRBJ2-7; 8 positions match TRBD2. Germline values: CDR1 MNHNY, CDR2 SVGAGI (reference sequence). This CDR3 spans 13 amino acids. The V and J ends lost 6 bases and 2 bases, in that order; junction bases with no gene match: 3. The DNA of the CDR3 is TGTGCCAGCAGCCGTAGCGGGGCCTACGAGCAGTACTTC. This encodes CASSRSGAYEQYF.

This clone was detected only a few times. J is TRBJ1-1 and V is TRBV2; D unresolved. Trimming pared 7 bases from V and 1 base from J, leaving 7 bases between. Per germline, CDR1 SNHLY and CDR2 FYNNEI. The CDR3 has 12 residues. The CDR3 sequence: CASTSRNTEAFF. As DNA, the CDR3 is TGTGCCAGCACCTCTAGGAACACTGAAGCTTTCTTT.

The chain has TRBV5-1 and TRBJ1-3; no firm D call. Germline-derived CDR1 and CDR2 are SGHRS and YFSETQ. This CDR3 has 15 residues. Trimming cost V 4 bases and J 3 bases, with 14 bases left between them. The CDR3, as DNA: TGCGCCAGCAGCCCTAGACCAATGAGTGGAAACACCATATATTTT. This gives the protein CASSPRPMSGNTIYF.

The CDR3 region is CASSLLPGWRYGYTF. The CDR3 DNA reads TGTGCCAGCAGCTTATTACCAGGCTGGAGGTATGGCTACACCTTC. The gene calls are TRBV11-2 and TRBJ1-2; D is unresolved. The length of the CDR3 is 15 residues. The V and J ends lost 2 bases and 5 bases respectively, with 15 bases between them. Germline V lookup: CDR1 SGHAT, CDR2 FQNNGV.

The V call is TRBV5-1, the J call TRBJ2-3; the D gene is possibly TRBD1 (6 bases). Germline-derived CDR1 and CDR2 are SGHRS and YFSETQ. Trimming stripped 7 bases from V and 2 bases from J, with 17 bases between. The CDR3 has 15 amino acids. CDR3 nucleotide sequence: TGCGCCAGCCAAAGACAGGCGTCGTCCACAGATACGCAGTATTTT. Protein product: CASQRQASSTDTQYF. The variable domain in full, completed from reference TRBV5-1 and TRBJ2-3, reads KAGVTQTPRYLIKTRGQQVTLSCSPISGHRSVSWYQQTPGQGLQFLFEYFSETQRNKGNFPGRFSGRQFSNSRSEMNVSTLELGDSALYLCASQRQASSTDTQYFGPGTRLTVL.

V gene TRBV6-1 combines with J gene TRBJ1-2; 9 positions match TRBD1. The CDR3 totals 14 residues. The ends lost 1 base at V and 4 bases at J; junction bases unmatched: 1. CDR1 is MNHNS, CDR2 SASEGT, per germline. CDR3 region: CASSEGQGGYGYTF. The DNA of the CDR3 is TGTGCCAGCAGTGAAGGACAGGGGGGCTATGGCTACACCTTC.

The chain recombines TRBV2 with TRBJ2-5; D perhaps matches TRBD1 (5 bases). Looked up from germline, CDR1 is SNHLY and CDR2 is FYNNEI. This CDR3 has 13 residues. V lost 5 bases to trimming and J lost 3 bases, with 10 bases between them. The CDR3 loop reads CASSYRLEETQYF. DNA for the CDR3: TGTGCCAGCAGTTACAGGCTGGAAGAGACCCAGTACTTC.

This chain uses TRBV7-8 with TRBJ1-5; 8 bases are a match to TRBD1. The CDR3 spans 16 residues. The germline V gene encodes CDR1 SGHVS and CDR2 FQNEAQ. Losses at the gene ends were 1 base for V and 4 bases for J; bases not matched to a gene: 6. DNA of the CDR3: TGTGCCAGCAGCTTAGAACCGGGACAGGAAAATCAGCCCCAGCATTTT. Translated, it gives CASSLEPGQENQPQHF.

The chain is built from TRBV19 and TRBJ2-5; the match to TRBD2 covers 12 bases. Looked up from germline, CDR1 is LNHDA and CDR2 is SQIVND (reference sequence). This CDR3 has 14 residues. The junction had 4 bases not matched to a gene; V was cut back by 6 bases and J by 5 bases. The CDR3 DNA reads TGTGCCAGTAGGACTAGCGGGGGTCGGGAGACCCAGTACTTC. Amino acid sequence: CASRTSGGRETQYF.

V usage is TRBV7-8 and J usage is TRBJ1-5, with D unclear. This CDR3 has 15 residues. CDR1 is SGHVS and CDR2 is FQNEAQ in the germline V gene. V shed 5 bases and J shed 0 bases, with 11 bases lying between them. CDR3 region: CASSLDGNSNQPQHF. The DNA of the CDR3 is TGTGCCAGCAGCCTAGACGGGAATAGCAATCAGCCCCAGCATTTT.

This clone was seen more than once but under ten times. This chain joins TRBV27 and TRBJ2-3, with TRBD2 matching over 9 bases. CDR3 size: 17 residues. Trimming at V came to 6 bases and at J to 2 bases, leaving 12 bases not matched to a gene. CDR1 is MNHEY and CDR2 is SMNVEV in the germline V gene (reference sequence). The CDR3 protein is CASRGLGAGGPTDTQYF. Here the CDR3 DNA reads TGTGCCAGCAGGGGCCTGGGAGCGGGGGGACCCACAGATACGCAGTATTTT.

The chain couples TRBV5-6 to TRBJ2-2, with 7 nucleotides matching TRBD2. Germline V gene data show CDR1 as SGHDT and CDR2 as YYEEEE. V lost 6 bases to trimming and J lost 1 base; unmatched junction nucleotides: 6. The length of the CDR3 is 15 residues. CDR3 residues: CASTWSGVNTGELFF. The CDR3, as DNA: TGTGCCAGCACCTGGAGCGGGGTGAACACCGGGGAGCTGTTTTTT.

The chain employs TRBV6-9 and TRBJ1-3; the D is unclear. The V gene's germline CDR1 is MNHGY and CDR2 SVAAGI. The CDR3 totals 14 residues. Trimming took off 9 bases at V and 2 bases at J, with 14 bases between the two ends. This CDR3 is CARGGRKPGNTIYF. The CDR3 DNA reads as TGTGCCAGAGGAGGCAGGAAGCCTGGAAACACCATATATTTT.

This chain uses TRBV4-3 with TRBJ2-2, with a possible D match to TRBD2 (6 bases). The V and J ends lost 1 base and 3 bases respectively, with 9 bases between them. Looked up from germline, CDR1 is LGHNA and CDR2 is YSLEER. This CDR3 spans 15 amino acids. The CDR3 region has the DNA TGCGCCAGCAGCCAAGGCGGGGTGCACACCGGGGAGCTGTTTTTT. Its translation: CASSQGGVHTGELFF.